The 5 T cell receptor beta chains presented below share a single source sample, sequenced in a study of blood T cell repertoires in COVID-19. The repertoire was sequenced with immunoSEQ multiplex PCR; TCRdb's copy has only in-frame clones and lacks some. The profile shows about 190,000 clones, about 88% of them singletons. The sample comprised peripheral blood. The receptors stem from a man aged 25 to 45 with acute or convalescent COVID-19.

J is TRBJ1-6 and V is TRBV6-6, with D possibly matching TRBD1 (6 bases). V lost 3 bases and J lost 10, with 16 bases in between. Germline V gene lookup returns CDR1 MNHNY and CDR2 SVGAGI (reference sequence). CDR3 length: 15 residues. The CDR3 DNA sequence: TGTGCCAGCAGTTATATGGGGGGGCGGCAATCACCCCTCCACTTT. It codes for CASSYMGGRQSPLHF.

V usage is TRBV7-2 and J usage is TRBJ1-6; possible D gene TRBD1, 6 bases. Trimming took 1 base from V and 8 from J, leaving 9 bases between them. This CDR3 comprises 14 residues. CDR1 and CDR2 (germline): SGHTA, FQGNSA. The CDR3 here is CASSLGTGYSPLHF. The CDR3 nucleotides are TGTGCCAGCAGCTTAGGAACAGGGTATTCACCCCTCCACTTT.

CDR3 region: CASSQDTGIKQFF. The DNA for the CDR3 is TGCGCCAGCAGCCAAGATACCGGGATTAAGCAGTTCTTC. J is TRBJ2-1 and V is TRBV4-1, with D possibly matching TRBD2 (5 bases). Germline assignment: CDR1 MGHRA and CDR2 YSYEKL. This CDR3 is 13 amino acids long. Between the trimmed V and J ends, which lost 0 bases and 11 bases, there was a span of 11 bases.

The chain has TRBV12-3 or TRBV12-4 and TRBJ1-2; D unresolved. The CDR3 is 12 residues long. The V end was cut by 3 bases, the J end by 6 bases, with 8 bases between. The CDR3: CASSFYSNGYTF. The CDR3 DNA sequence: TGTGCCAGCAGTTTCTACAGTAATGGCTACACCTTC.

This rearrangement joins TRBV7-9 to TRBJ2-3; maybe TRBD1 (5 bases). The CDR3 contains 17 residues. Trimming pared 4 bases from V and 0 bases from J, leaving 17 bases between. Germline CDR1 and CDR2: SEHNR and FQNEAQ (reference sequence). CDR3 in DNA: TGTGCCAGCAGCTCCCCTCTGGGCAGGGCTAGCACAGATACGCAGTATTTT. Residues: CASSSPLGRASTDTQYF.